Shown below are 22 T cell receptor beta chains from a single sample sequenced in a study of T-cell memory formation after mild COVID-19. TCRdb analysed the 5' RACE reads with MiXCR anew, one entry per CDR3 protein. This repertoire shows 200,000 to 250,000 distinct CDR3 sequences, around 9.1% found once; its top ten account for around 3.4%. Source material: PBMCs or a T cell subset sorted from them (not recorded which). The receptors stem from a man aged 18 to 29 who had mild COVID-19 (a few samples of this study predate the infection). Cell type and time point are not known.

The table lists this clonotype with a few counts. The V call is TRBV24-1, the J call TRBJ1-2; D unresolved. Per the germline V gene, CDR1 is KGHDR and CDR2 is SFDVKD. The CDR3 is made up of 14 amino acids. V gave up 3 bases and J gave up 3 bases, with 10 bases separating them. In DNA form, the CDR3 reads TGTGCCACCAGTGATCCCGGACGGGACTATGGCTACACCTTC. Protein sequence: CATSDPGRDYGYTF.

The CDR3 spells CASSLGPRTREQYV. In DNA, the CDR3 is TGTGCCAGCTCACTGGGGCCGAGAACTAGGGAGCAGTACGTC. The gene calls are TRBV18 and TRBJ2-7; D is perhaps TRBD1 or TRBD2 (5 bases each). CDR1 is KGHSH, CDR2 LQKENI, per germline. This CDR3 region has 14 residues. The V gene lost 4 bases and the J gene lost 7 bases, with 17 bases spanning the gap.

This clonotype was observed a handful of times. The chain employs TRBV30 and TRBJ2-5; D gene unclear. The CDR3 is made up of 13 amino acids. The germline V gene encodes CDR1 GTSNPN and CDR2 SVGIG (reference sequence). V dropped 3 bases and J dropped 3 bases, with 11 bases sitting between them. CDR3 nucleotide sequence: TGTGCCTGGAGCGACCTGAGTGAAGAGACCCAGTACTTC. Protein sequence: CAWSDLSEETQYF.

The table lists this clonotype with a few counts. The chain is built from TRBV12-3 or TRBV12-4 and TRBJ2-5; D might be TRBD1 or TRBD2, each matching 5 bases. CDR3 length equals 16 residues. Deletions cut 5 bases from V and 4 bases from J, with 20 bases between. CDR3 DNA sequence: TGTGCCAGCAGTAGACCGGGACCCCGTCTGCGAGAGACCCAGTACTTC. This gives the protein CASSRPGPRLRETQYF.

This clonotype was found many times. This chain joins TRBV4-1 and TRBJ2-5; no clear D gene. This CDR3 contains 15 residues. Trimming stripped 0 bases from V and 2 bases from J, with 10 bases between. Germline CDR1 is MGHRA and CDR2 is YSYEKL. The CDR3 is CASSQDFSGQETQYF. The CDR3 DNA reads TGCGCCAGCAGCCAAGATTTTAGTGGACAAGAGACCCAGTACTTC.

This clonotype has only a few counts. The chain employs TRBV9 and TRBJ2-2; D ambiguous. The CDR3 covers 13 residues. Per germline, CDR1 SGDLS and CDR2 YYNGEE. The ends were cut back, 0 bases at V and 6 bases at J, with 6 bases in the middle. The CDR3 is CASSVGWAGELFF. For the CDR3, the DNA is TGTGCCAGCAGCGTAGGGTGGGCCGGGGAGCTGTTTTTT.

The chain has TRBV20-1 and TRBJ2-1, with 10 bases that match TRBD2. Trimming cost V 2 bases and J 0 bases; bases outside gene matches: 7. The CDR3 is 17 amino acids. Per germline, CDR1 DFQATT and CDR2 SNEGSKA (reference sequence). The CDR3 DNA is TGCAGTGCTAGACGGACTAGCGGACCTAGCTCCTACAATGAGCAGTTCTTC. Its translation is CSARRTSGPSSYNEQFF.

The chain uses TRBV20-1 and TRBJ2-7; 14 bases fit TRBD2. Unmatched junction bases numbered 5, after V lost 6 bases and J lost 7 bases. Germline CDR1 reads DFQATT; CDR2 reads SNEGSKA (reference sequence). The CDR3 sequence is 13 residues long. In DNA form, the CDR3 reads TGCAGTGCGAGACTAGCGGGGGGGCAAGAGCAGTACTTC. It is translated as CSARLAGGQEQYF.

This clonotype was counted between two and nine times. This chain links TRBV10-3 with TRBJ1-2; 7 bases match TRBD1. The length of the CDR3 is 17 residues. CDR1 and CDR2 (germline): ENHRY, SYGVKD. The V gene end was trimmed by 3 bases and the J gene end by 5 bases; junction bases not matched to a gene: 15. The CDR3 bases are TGTGCCATCAGTGACAACAGGGGAGCGTCAAGACCTTATGGCTACACCTTC. Its translation: CAISDNRGASRPYGYTF.

This clonotype was seen a few times. This rearrangement joins TRBV7-9 to TRBJ2-2; D might be TRBD1 or TRBD2, each matching 6 bases. Germline V gene sequence: CDR1 SEHNR, CDR2 FQNEAQ (reference sequence). With 0 bases removed from V and 5 bases from J, the gap between germline ends came to 16 bases. This CDR3 contains 17 residues. CDR3 DNA: TGTGCCAGCAGCTTAGCAACGGGGGCGATCGTAACCGGGGAGCTGTTTTTT. It yields the protein CASSLATGAIVTGELFF.

The chain combines TRBV20-1 with TRBJ2-3; D remains ambiguous. Germline assignment: CDR1 DFQATT and CDR2 SNEGSKA (reference sequence). This CDR3 has 13 amino acids. The V end was cut by 3 bases, the J end by 0 bases, with 7 bases between. The CDR3 spells CSASPASTDTQYF. Here the CDR3 DNA reads TGCAGTGCTAGCCCAGCGAGCACAGATACGCAGTATTTT.

This clonotype was found a few times. The chain's CDR3 is CASSSPGGANVLTF. CDR3 bases: TGTGCCAGCAGCTCCCCAGGTGGGGCCAACGTCCTGACTTTC. The rearrangement links TRBV7-3 to TRBJ2-6; D is undetermined. Germline CDR1 SGHTA, CDR2 FQGTGA. V was shortened by 4 bases and J by 3 bases, with 7 bases between the two germline ends. This CDR3 spans 14 amino acids. Full variable domain (missing parts from reference TRBV7-3 and TRBJ2-6): GAGVSQTPSNKVTEKGKYVELRCDPISGHTALYWYRQSLGQGPEFLIYFQGTGAADDSGLPNDRFFAVRPEGSVSTLKIQRTERGDSAVYLCASSSPGGANVLTFGAGSRLTVL.

CDR3 sequence reads: CASSKTLRDTKNIQYF. The CDR3 DNA reads TGTGCCAGCAGCAAGACCCTCCGGGATACCAAAAACATTCAGTACTTC. This chain links TRBV5-6 with TRBJ2-4; tentatively, D is TRBD2 (5 bases). Trimming took 4 bases from V and 2 from J, leaving 16 bases between them. The CDR3 runs 16 residues. In germline, CDR1 is SGHDT, CDR2 YYEEEE.

The sample holds many counts of this clonotype. The CDR3 loop is CASSLEGRNQPQHF. Written as DNA, the CDR3 is TGCGCCAGCAGCTTGGAGGGTCGGAATCAGCCCCAGCATTTT. The chain recombines TRBV5-1 with TRBJ1-5; D ambiguous. V was clipped by 0 bases and J by 4 bases, with 8 bases between them. CDR1 SGHRS and CDR2 YFSETQ come from the germline V gene. This CDR3 has 14 amino acids.

This clonotype was picked up a small number of times. The chain combines TRBV10-3 with TRBJ1-5; a weak D match, TRBD1 (5 bases). The CDR3 has 14 residues. The germline CDR1 and CDR2 sequences are ENHRY and SYGVKD. The V and J ends lost 6 bases and 3 bases respectively, with 12 bases between them. CDR3 protein: CAISLGTLNQPQHF. CDR3 sequence (DNA): TGTGCCATCAGCCTCGGGACTCTCAATCAGCCCCAGCATTTT.

Many counts were recorded for this clonotype. The chain employs TRBV20-1 and TRBJ2-3; 10 nucleotides match TRBD2. The CDR3 is 14 residues long. Germline-derived CDR1 and CDR2 are DFQATT and SNEGSKA (reference sequence). With 6 bases clipped from V and 1 base from J, the junction kept 4 bases outside the gene matches. The CDR3 nucleotides read TGCAGTGCCCACGGGACTAGCGGCACAGATACGCAGTATTTT. The encoded protein is CSAHGTSGTDTQYF.

Only a few counts were recorded for this clonotype. The gene calls are TRBV20-1 and TRBJ2-1, with 8 bases matching TRBD2. CDR3 length: 14 residues. V lost 6 bases, J lost 9 bases, and 13 bases stayed unmatched. Looked up from germline, CDR1 is DFQATT and CDR2 is SNEGSKA (reference sequence). CDR3 nucleotides: TGCAGTGCCCCGGACGTAGCGGGGAGGGTTGAGCAGTTCTTC. Its translation: CSAPDVAGRVEQFF.

This clonotype was seen only a few times. The genes are TRBV6-5 and TRBJ2-1; D is perhaps TRBD1 or TRBD2 (5 bases each). The CDR3 spans 14 residues. Germline values: CDR1 MNHEY, CDR2 SVGAGI. The V end was cut by 4 bases, the J end by 8 bases, with 15 bases between. This chain's CDR3 is CASSSRGSGDEQFF. CDR3 DNA sequence: TGTGCCAGCAGTTCCCGGGGCTCAGGTGATGAGCAGTTCTTC.

V gene TRBV5-1 combines with J gene TRBJ1-2; 8 nucleotides agree with TRBD1. CDR1 and CDR2 (germline): SGHRS, YFSETQ. V trimming: 2 bases; J trimming: 6 bases; junction bases outside the gene matches: 12. The CDR3 length is 16 residues. CDR3 loop: CASSLRSGGVGDGYTF. CDR3 coding DNA: TGCGCCAGCAGCTTAAGGTCAGGGGGCGTAGGTGATGGCTACACCTTC.

This clonotype came up many times. This chain joins TRBV29-1 and TRBJ2-3; D possibly corresponds to TRBD1 (6 bases). The germline V and J ends were trimmed by 6 bases and 1 base, with 11 bases remaining between them. This CDR3 contains 13 residues. CDR1 SQVTM and CDR2 ANQGSEA come from the germline V gene. The CDR3 here is CSVRDKGTDTQYF. The CDR3 nucleotides read TGCAGCGTCAGGGACAAAGGCACAGATACGCAGTATTTT.

This clonotype appeared a few times. The rearrangement joins TRBV7-7 to TRBJ2-5, with 8 nucleotides matching TRBD2. The CDR3 consists of 14 residues. V dropped 5 bases and J dropped 7; count of bases not matched to a gene: 9. Germline V gene lookup returns CDR1 SSHAT and CDR2 FNYEAQ (reference sequence). The CDR3 coding sequence is TGTGCCAGCAGCCTCGGACTAGCAGGCGCGACCCAGTACTTC. Encoded protein: CASSLGLAGATQYF.

The chain recombines TRBV9 with TRBJ2-3; 8 bases are a match to TRBD1. From germline, CDR1 is SGDLS and CDR2 YYNGEE. V lost 4 bases to trimming and J lost 1 base; unmatched junction nucleotides: 14. The CDR3 contains 18 residues. Here the CDR3 reads CASSTPEETGEGTDTQYF. In DNA form, the CDR3 reads TGTGCCAGCAGCACTCCAGAGGAGACAGGGGAAGGCACAGATACGCAGTATTTT.